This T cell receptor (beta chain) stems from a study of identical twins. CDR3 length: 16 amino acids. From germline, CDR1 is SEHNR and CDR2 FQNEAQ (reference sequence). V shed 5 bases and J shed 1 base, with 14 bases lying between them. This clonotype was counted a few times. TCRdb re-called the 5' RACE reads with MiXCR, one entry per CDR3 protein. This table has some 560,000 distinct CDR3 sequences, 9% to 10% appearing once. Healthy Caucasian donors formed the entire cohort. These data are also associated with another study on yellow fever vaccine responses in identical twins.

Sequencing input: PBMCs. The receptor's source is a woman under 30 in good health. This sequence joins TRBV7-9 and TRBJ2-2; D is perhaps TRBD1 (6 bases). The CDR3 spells CASSRSGHLNTGELFF. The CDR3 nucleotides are TGTGCCAGCAGCCGTTCGGGACACCTGAACACCGGGGAGCTGTTTTTT.